The 25 T cell receptor beta chains presented below share a single source sample, sequenced in a study of blood T cell repertoires in COVID-19. Measured with immunoSEQ multiplex PCR; TCRdb has only the in-frame clones, and not every one. The sample gives roughly 33,000 clones, 85% of which show up once; more than 14% is in the top ten. The sequenced material came from peripheral blood. The receptors derive from a human donor with acute or convalescent COVID-19. The donor label of this sample is uncertain.

The chain has TRBV28 and TRBJ1-5; D call uncertain. Germline CDR1 and CDR2: MDHEN and SYDVKM. V lost 4 bases and J 6 bases, leaving 19 bases between the germline ends. The CDR3 has 16 amino acids. CDR3 region: CASSSQRREWGQPQHF. CDR3 coding DNA: TGTGCCAGCAGTTCCCAACGACGGGAATGGGGTCAGCCCCAGCATTTT.

The sample holds a few counts of this clone. The chain combines TRBV10-1 with TRBJ2-3, with 10 bases matching TRBD2. The CDR3 has 15 residues. Germline V gene lookup returns CDR1 WNHNN and CDR2 SYGVQD (reference sequence). The trim removed 5 bases at V and 5 bases at J, leaving 7 bases unmatched. CDR3 amino acids: CASSRAGGVGDTQYF. DNA of the CDR3: TGCGCCAGCAGTAGAGCGGGAGGGGTCGGAGATACGCAGTATTTT.

As to this clone: One end of the junction does not line up with germline, which may come from a read error. The J gene is TRBJ2-5, the V gene TRBV7-7; the D gene is possibly TRBD1 (6 bases). CDR3 size: 13 residues. Germline V gives CDR1 SSHAT, CDR2 FNYEAQ (reference sequence). Here the CDR3 reads CASSFSQGETQYF. The CDR3 bases are TGTGCTAGCAGCTTCAGCCAGGGGGAGACCCAGTACTTC.

This clone was observed a single time. V is TRBV27 and J is TRBJ1-6; 8 nucleotides align to TRBD1. The CDR3 consists of 15 residues. With 5 bases clipped from V and 10 bases from J, the junction kept 10 bases outside the gene matches. CDR1 and CDR2 (germline): MNHEY, SMNVEV (reference sequence). CDR3 residues: CASSPDRGLGSPLHF. As DNA, the CDR3 is TGTGCCAGCAGTCCAGACAGGGGCTTAGGGTCACCCCTCCACTTT.

The chain carries TRBV28 and TRBJ2-2; 12 bases align to TRBD2. The CDR3 consists of 17 residues. V lost 6 bases and J lost 1; bases outside the gene matches: 6. CDR1 and CDR2 (germline): MDHEN, SYDVKM. The CDR3 DNA reads as TGTGCCAGCAGGTTCCGGGGACTAGCGGGGAACACCGGGGAGCTGTTTTTT. Translating it yields CASRFRGLAGNTGELFF.

This chain uses TRBV12-3 or TRBV12-4 with TRBJ2-3; D ambiguous. The CDR3 has 12 amino acids. Trimming took off 4 bases at V and 1 base at J, with 3 bases between the two ends. The CDR3 protein is CASSSGTDTQYF. In DNA, the CDR3 is TGTGCCAGCAGTTCCGGCACAGATACGCAGTATTTT.

This clone was seen once. This sequence joins TRBV3-1 (or the pseudogene TRBV3-2) and TRBJ1-3, with TRBD1 as a possible D gene (5 bases). V was trimmed by 3 bases and J by 1 base, leaving 19 bases between them. This CDR3 is 18 amino acids long. The germline V gene has CDR1 LGHDT and CDR2 YNNKEL (reference sequence). The CDR3: CASSHLLGGVGSGNTIYF. CDR3 nucleotide sequence: TGTGCCAGCAGCCACCTCCTTGGAGGGGTAGGGTCTGGAAACACCATATATTTT.

DNA for the CDR3: TGTGCCAGTAGTAGCCGATCCGACCTTGCAGGGGGCAACTCCTACGAGCAGTACTTC. It translates to CASSSRSDLAGGNSYEQYF. The V call is TRBV19, the J call TRBJ2-7, with 8 bases identical to TRBD1. Germline V gene lookup returns CDR1 LNHDA and CDR2 SQIVND (reference sequence). The CDR3 length is 19 residues. The V gene end was trimmed by 4 bases and the J gene end by 0 bases; junction bases not matched to a gene: 17. Supplemented by reference TRBV19 and TRBJ2-7, the full variable domain reads DGGITQSPKYLFRKEGQNVTLSCEQNLNHDAMYWYRQDPGQGLRLIYYSQIVNDFQKGDIAEGYSVSREKKESFPLTVTSAQKNPTAFYLCASSSRSDLAGGNSYEQYFGPGTRLTVT.

The chain couples TRBV30 to TRBJ1-2; 11 bases fit TRBD1. The germline V gene has CDR1 GTSNPN and CDR2 SVGIG (reference sequence). This CDR3 region has 14 residues. Trimming took 2 bases from V and 8 from J; bases not matched to a gene: 7. CDR3 sequence: CAWSLGTGGLGYTF. In nucleotides, the CDR3 is TGTGCCTGGAGTCTCGGGACAGGGGGATTGGGCTACACCTTC.

This clone has just a few counts. V is TRBV12-3 or TRBV12-4 and J is TRBJ1-1; TRBD1 aligns across 8 bases. The CDR3 consists of 13 residues. V was clipped by 5 bases and J by 4 bases; unmatched bases: 3. CDR3 in DNA: TGTGCCAGCAGTCTACAGGGGGGCACTGAAGCTTTCTTT. It yields the protein CASSLQGGTEAFF.

The V gene is TRBV9, the J gene TRBJ2-5; D gene ambiguous. CDR3 length equals 12 residues. The V gene's germline CDR1 is SGDLS and CDR2 YYNGEE. Trimming took off 0 bases at V and 7 bases at J, with 7 bases between the two ends. CDR3 loop: CASSVGPGTQYF. CDR3 coding DNA: TGTGCCAGCAGCGTAGGTCCGGGGACCCAGTACTTC.

The chain employs TRBV6-6 and TRBJ1-1; D ambiguous. Per the germline V gene, CDR1 is MNHNY and CDR2 is SVGAGI (reference sequence). The V and J ends lost 5 bases and 3 bases respectively, with 16 bases between them. The CDR3 consists of 15 residues. The CDR3 nucleotides read TGTGCCAGCAGTCCTCCTACCGACGGGTACACTGAAGCTTTCTTT. This translates into CASSPPTDGYTEAFF.

The chain has TRBV7-9 and TRBJ1-4; tentative D call: TRBD1 (5 bases). V lost 0 bases and J lost 4, with 15 bases in between. The CDR3 is 17 residues long. The V gene's germline CDR1 is SEHNR and CDR2 FQNEAQ (reference sequence). CDR3 DNA: TGTGCCAGCAGCTTAGCCTACACTGAGGGACTTAATGAAAAACTGTTTTTT. The encoded protein is CASSLAYTEGLNEKLFF.

This clone was recorded a few times. The rearrangement joins TRBV27 to TRBJ1-6; TRBD1 is a possible D gene (5 bases). Germline V gives CDR1 MNHEY, CDR2 SMNVEV (reference sequence). Between the trimmed V and J ends, which lost 0 bases and 7 bases, there was a span of 13 bases. This CDR3 contains 16 residues. For the CDR3, the DNA is TGTGCCAGCAGTTTATCGATTTACGGGGGAAATTCACCCCTCCACTTT. Amino acids: CASSLSIYGGNSPLHF.

This clone was detected only a few times. The chain is built from TRBV6-1 and TRBJ1-5; D is unresolved. CDR1 and CDR2 (germline): MNHNS, SASEGT. V lost 0 bases and J lost 2, with 11 bases in between. The length of the CDR3 is 16 residues. This chain's CDR3 is CASSEARSWGNQPQHF. DNA of the CDR3: TGTGCCAGCAGTGAAGCGAGGAGCTGGGGCAATCAGCCCCAGCATTTT.

V is TRBV5-1 and J is TRBJ1-5, with 10 bases aligning to TRBD1. V lost 4 bases, J lost 2 bases, and 3 bases stayed unmatched. This CDR3 comprises 15 residues. Germline-derived CDR1 and CDR2 are SGHRS and YFSETQ. The CDR3 DNA reads TGCGCCAGCAGCCTCGGGACAGGGGGCAATCAGCCCCAGCATTTT. This sequence encodes CASSLGTGGNQPQHF.

The rearrangement uses TRBV28 and TRBJ1-5; D not resolved. The CDR3 totals 16 residues. The V end lost 6 bases, the J end lost 6 bases, and 21 bases lay between the germline ends. In germline, CDR1 is MDHEN, CDR2 SYDVKM. This CDR3 is CASRTPSFAGFQPQHF. As DNA, the CDR3 is TGTGCCAGCAGAACCCCCTCTTTCGCGGGGTTTCAGCCCCAGCATTTT. Together with reference TRBV28 and TRBJ1-5, the CDR3 gives the full variable domain: DVKVTQSSRYLVKRTGEKVFLECVQDMDHENMFWYRQDPGLGLRLIYFSYDVKMKEKGDIPEGYSVSREKKERFSLILESASTNQTSMYLCASRTPSFAGFQPQHFGDGTRLSIL.

This chain links TRBV29-1 with TRBJ2-3; 12 bases align to TRBD1. This CDR3 region has 14 residues. The trim removed 4 bases at V and 6 bases at J, leaving 5 bases unmatched. Germline V gene lookup returns CDR1 SQVTM and CDR2 ANQGSEA. The DNA of the CDR3 is TGCAGCGTTGGTGGGACAGGGGGCGCGGATACGCAGTATTTT. Translating it yields CSVGGTGGADTQYF.

This chain links TRBV2 with TRBJ1-4, with D possibly being TRBD1 (6 bases). Germline-derived CDR1 and CDR2 are SNHLY and FYNNEI. This CDR3 is 14 amino acids long. V dropped 7 bases and J dropped 7 bases, with 16 bases sitting between them. This CDR3 is CASNPQGGTEKLFF. CDR3 nucleotides: TGTGCCAGCAACCCACAGGGTGGAACTGAAAAACTGTTTTTT.

The chain has TRBV7-9 and TRBJ2-5, with 8 bases identical to TRBD1. V lost 6 bases and J lost 2; bases outside the gene matches: 5. Germline-derived CDR1 and CDR2 are SEHNR and FQNEAQ (reference sequence). The CDR3 has 14 residues. CDR3 in DNA: TGTGCCAGCAGACCTACAGGGGGTCAAGAGACCCAGTACTTC. Amino acid sequence: CASRPTGGQETQYF.

The V call is TRBV7-2, the J call TRBJ2-5; TRBD2 matches 13 bases. The CDR3 contains 16 residues. Germline CDR1 SGHTA, CDR2 FQGNSA. Trimming removed 5 bases from V and 5 bases from J; junction bases left unmatched: 8. The CDR3 reads CASSIGLAGAWETQYF. The CDR3 nucleotides are TGTGCCAGCAGCATCGGACTAGCGGGAGCGTGGGAGACCCAGTACTTC. The full variable domain, its missing parts supplied by reference TRBV7-2 and TRBJ2-5, is GAGVSQSPSNKVTEKGKDVELRCDPISGHTALYWYRQSLGQGLEFLIYFQGNSAPDKSGLPSDRFSAERTGGSVSTLTIQRTQQEDSAVYLCASSIGLAGAWETQYFGPGTRLLVL.

The genes are TRBV4-3 and TRBJ2-3; perhaps TRBD2 as D (8 bases). CDR1 is LGHNA and CDR2 is YSLEER in the germline V gene. Trimming removed 3 bases from V and 3 bases from J, with 16 bases in between. This CDR3 is 16 amino acids long. CDR3 loop: CASSQTGGGQTDTQYF. The CDR3 nucleotides read TGCGCCAGCAGCCAGACGGGAGGGGGCCAGACAGATACGCAGTATTTT.

The CDR3 spells CASRPGQGAFDGYTF. The CDR3 nucleotides read TGTGCCAGCAGACCTGGACAGGGGGCTTTCGATGGCTACACCTTC. The chain recombines TRBV6-5 with TRBJ1-2, with TRBD1 identical over 11 bases. V shed 6 bases and J 6 bases; nucleotides not matched to a gene: 9. Germline V gene lookup returns CDR1 MNHEY and CDR2 SVGAGI. The CDR3 is 15 amino acids.

The CDR3 DNA reads as TGTGCCCCCAAAGGAACAGGGGATCAGCCCCAGCATTTT. The encoded protein is CAPKGTGDQPQHF. V and J are TRBV2 and TRBJ1-5; 7 nucleotides line up with TRBD1. From germline, CDR1 is SNHLY and CDR2 FYNNEI. Germline trimming cut 11 bases from V and 5 bases from J; bases unmatched to any gene: 9. The CDR3 contains 13 residues.

The rearrangement links TRBV18 to TRBJ1-1, with 7 bases aligning to TRBD1. The ends lost 0 bases at V and 4 bases at J; junction bases unmatched: 11. CDR1 KGHSH and CDR2 LQKENI come from the germline V gene. This CDR3 comprises 17 residues. The CDR3 loop reads CASSPPGTANPGTEAFF. The DNA of the CDR3 is TGTGCCAGCTCACCACCTGGGACAGCCAACCCAGGCACTGAAGCTTTCTTT.